The entry below gives a single T cell receptor beta chain sequence along with its context. Its antigen is currently not known. No much larger clone exists at a distance of one base, and base qualities are not known. In the ophthalmopathy patients, disease was moderately to severely active, with a Clinical Activity Score of 3 or more, a NOSPECS grade of 4 or more, and a duration of less than 3 months. Patients with uncontrolled infections, other autoimmune diseases, pregnancy or lactation were excluded. Diagnoses were based on clinical symptoms, serum thyroxine and TRAb, thyroid ultrasound and orbital computed tomography. Ficoll-Paque density gradient centrifugation was used to isolate PBMCs from 8 to 10 ml of fresh peripheral blood. Total RNA was extracted with Trizol reagent, and quality was checked on an Agilent 2100 Bioanalyzer. This entry is derived from a study of T cells in Graves' hyperthyroidism and ophthalmopathy (dated by TCRdb to between 2018 and 2020). As for the study more broadly: Peripheral blood samples were taken at initial diagnosis, before any treatment was given. The roughly 91 discovery patients were randomly split 7:3 into training and test sets. The study also compared thyroid tissue and blood T-cell repertoires from about six Graves' hyperthyroidism patients. The paper describes TCR Vbeta CDR3 sequencing of about 140 peripheral blood samples, made up of 43 ophthalmopathy patients, around 73 hyperthyroidism patients and 17 progressor patients. TCR V-J signatures able to tell the groups apart were searched for in a discovery cohort of 100 patients, of whom 43 had Graves' ophthalmopathy and roughly 59 had stable Graves' hyperthyroidism. Prospective prediction of ophthalmopathy was tested in an independent validation cohort consisting of 18 to 20 hyperthyroidism patients and 15 or so patients who later progressed to ophthalmopathy. Once sampling was done, hyperthyroidism patients were given methimazole at a starting dose of 30 mg daily, whereas ophthalmopathy patients were given high-dose intravenous methylprednisolone. The paper as a whole reports these results and caveats: Most expanded thyroid clonotypes (frequency above 0.001) were also detected in blood, suggesting blood repertoires may reflect thyroid immune responses. No statistical method was used to set the sample size in advance, and investigators knew the group allocation. In validation, the model predicted progression to ophthalmopathy a median of approximately 6.3 months before onset, with roughly 68% sensitivity and almost 75% specificity. Ophthalmopathy was separated from stable hyperthyroidism by a 13 V-J signature model, with about 86% sensitivity and approximately 81% specificity obtained in cross-validation and 80%/75% obtained in testing.

The TCR beta CDR3 regions were amplified from RNA transcripts. For the first round of RT-PCR on the TCR CDR3, the HTBI primer set was used together with the Qiagen OneStep RT-PCR kit. The libraries were constructed in a second round of multiplex PCR and then size-selected and purified. Sequencing of the libraries was done on an Illumina HiSeq2000 using paired-end 100 bp reads. The study's processing was this. Raw data were processed with SOAPnuke, discarding reads with adapters, uncalled bases, mean Phred below 15, or no exact constant-primer or identifier match. High-quality paired reads were merged using COPE v1.2.5, and each unique nucleotide sequence was defined as a clonotype. Clonotypes were aligned to IMGT TRBV, TRBD and TRBJ reference segments using MiTCR v1.1. The analysis included only V-J combinations with a frequency above 0.0001, which together covered 99% to 99.2% of the repertoires. The TCS score was defined as F50 (clonal expansion) divided by E x V (chaos), with BLOSUM62-based TCRdist calculated between CDR3 peptides within each V-J. Welch's t-statistics and random forest reduced around 550 V-J features to roughly 13, which were used in a naive Bayes classifier (R e1071). TCRdb ran its own pipeline on the public reads, namely fastp trimming at Q25 and MiXCR clone calling, and kept in-frame beta chains. Identical CDR3 proteins give one entry, which carries the most common genes and DNA. V and J calls and clone size were set by TCRdb, not the authors. The sample table records about half a million distinct CDR3 sequences; about 20% of these occur just once. In total, the top ten clones hold approximately 48% of the sample.

The specimen was blood. The receptor was isolated from a man aged 35 to 55 with Graves' ophthalmopathy.

The DNA reads as follows: TGCGCCAGCAGCTTGAGGAGCGGGGTCAGCACAGATACGCAGTATTTT. This yields the protein CASSLRSGVSTDTQYF. The sequence joins TRBV5-1 to TRBJ2-3; 7 central bases correspond to TRBD2. The germline V end is reduced by 1 base and the J end by 0 bases; junction bases left unmatched: 5. Inclusive of the bounding cysteine and phenylalanine, the CDR3 is 16 residues long. Just CDR3 DNA is preserved here, 48 bases in frame from base 1. The germline V gene provides CDR1 SGHRS and CDR2 YFSETQ.